This paragraph reports one T cell receptor beta chain. A much larger clonotype is one base distant, so this may be a read error. The data derive from a study of regulatory T cells in long-lasting Graves disease. The length of the CDR3 is 15 residues. The germline V gene encodes CDR1 LNHDA and CDR2 SQIVND (reference sequence). Arm-PCR of CDR3 regions with iRepertoire HTBI primers generated TCR beta libraries. TCRdb ran MiXCR on the multiplex PCR reads and lists one entry per CDR3 protein. The sample contains a few hundred thousand distinct CDR3 sequences, 20% to 25% of which appear only once. Time point: persistent/refractory GD, antithyroid drugs over 5 years with positive TRAb. The TCR library was prepared using RNA isolated from PBMCs.

The rearrangement uses TRBV19 and TRBJ1-2; 7 nucleotides line up with TRBD1. The sequencing used peripheral blood mononuclear cells (PBMCs), collected when the disease was refractory, from a patient treated with antithyroid drugs. The receptor was derived from a female donor with Graves disease. The CDR3 loop is CASSPGTEINYSYTF. The CDR3 DNA sequence: TGTGCCAGTAGTCCCGGGACAGAAATTAACTATAGCTACACCTTC.